The clone carrying this T cell receptor beta chain was picked up a small number of times. Its antigen remains unidentified. Sample-barcoded 5' priming and a J-beta primer mix drove a second PCR of 7 to 11 cycles. TCRdb fed the 5' RACE reads into MiXCR, producing one record per CDR3 protein. Of fewer than 900,000 distinct CDR3 sequences listed, 30% to 45% were seen once; the top ten hold approximately 12%. Germline V gives CDR1 MDHEN, CDR2 SYDVKM. V was clipped by 7 bases and J by 6 bases; unmatched bases: 3. This CDR3 has 12 amino acids. This sample stems from a study of blood T cells in healthy people across ages. Study-wide results and caveats: Per million T cells, the diversity of TCR beta decreased roughly linearly as age advanced.

Every donor contributed 7.5 to 10 milliliters of peripheral blood by blood draw. The chain carries TRBV28 and TRBJ2-5; 9 nucleotides align to TRBD1. The TCR was taken from a man between 18 and 35 years old in good health. The source material was blood. The CDR3 DNA sequence: TGTGCCAGCAAGACAGGGGGGAAGACCCAGTACTTC. Translating gives CASKTGGKTQYF.